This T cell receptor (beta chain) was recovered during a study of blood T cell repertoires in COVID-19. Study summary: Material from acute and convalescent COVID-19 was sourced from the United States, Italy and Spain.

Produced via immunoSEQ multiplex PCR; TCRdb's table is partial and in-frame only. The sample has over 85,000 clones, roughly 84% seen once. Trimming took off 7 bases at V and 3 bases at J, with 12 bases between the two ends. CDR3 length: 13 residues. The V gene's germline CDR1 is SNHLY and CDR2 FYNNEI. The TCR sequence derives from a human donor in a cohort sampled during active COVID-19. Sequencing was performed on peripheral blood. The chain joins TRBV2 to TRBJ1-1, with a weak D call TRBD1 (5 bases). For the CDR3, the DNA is TGTGCCAGCAAGTCAGGGTGGGACACTGAAGCTTTCTTT. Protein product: CASKSGWDTEAFF.